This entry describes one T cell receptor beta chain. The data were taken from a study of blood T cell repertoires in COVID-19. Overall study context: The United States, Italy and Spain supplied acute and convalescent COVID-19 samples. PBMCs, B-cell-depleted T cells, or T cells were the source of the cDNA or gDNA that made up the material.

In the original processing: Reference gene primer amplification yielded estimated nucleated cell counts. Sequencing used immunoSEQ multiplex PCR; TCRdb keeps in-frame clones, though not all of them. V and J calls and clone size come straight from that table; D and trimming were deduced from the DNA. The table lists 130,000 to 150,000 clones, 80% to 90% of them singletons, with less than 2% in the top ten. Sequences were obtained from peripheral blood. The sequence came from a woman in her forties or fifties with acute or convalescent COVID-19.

CDR3 DNA: TGTGCCAGCTCGCCGGACAGGGATTACTATGGCTACACCTTC. Translating it yields CASSPDRDYYGYTF. The genes are TRBV18 and TRBJ1-2, with 8 bases identical to TRBD1. Per germline, CDR1 KGHSH and CDR2 LQKENI. The trim removed 6 bases at V and 3 bases at J, leaving 6 bases unmatched. The CDR3 has 14 amino acids.